This T cell receptor beta chain derives from a study of T cells in Graves' hyperthyroidism and ophthalmopathy. General study results and limits: A model of 13 V-J features distinguished ophthalmopathy from stable hyperthyroidism. Most thyroid clonotypes that were expanded above 0.001 also turned up in blood.

Ten or more counts support this clonotype. The antigen is undetermined. There were TCR beta CDR3 regions amplified from RNA transcripts. A first-round RT-PCR of the TCR CDR3 used the HTBI primer set. TCRdb re-analysed the multiplex PCR reads in MiXCR, keeping a single row per CDR3 protein. The sample has roughly 500,000 distinct CDR3 sequences, over 45% seen once; the top ten hold about two fifths. Trimming pared 0 bases from V and 4 bases from J, leaving 15 bases between. CDR1 is MNHNS, CDR2 SASEGT, per germline. The CDR3 consists of 16 residues. Criteria for exclusion of patients were uncontrolled infection, other autoimmune disease, pregnancy or lactation. Together with thyroid ultrasound, orbital computed tomography, serum thyroxine and TRAb, clinical symptoms were used for diagnoses.

This TCR came from an adult woman with Graves' disease, either hyperthyroidism or ophthalmopathy (not recorded which). The chain combines TRBV6-1 with TRBJ1-1; D is unresolved. The sequencing input was peripheral blood or thyroid tissue (not recorded which). CDR3 amino acids: CASSEAARFGLTEAFF. The CDR3 region has the DNA TGTGCCAGCAGTGAAGCAGCAAGGTTCGGGCTCACTGAAGCTTTCTTT.